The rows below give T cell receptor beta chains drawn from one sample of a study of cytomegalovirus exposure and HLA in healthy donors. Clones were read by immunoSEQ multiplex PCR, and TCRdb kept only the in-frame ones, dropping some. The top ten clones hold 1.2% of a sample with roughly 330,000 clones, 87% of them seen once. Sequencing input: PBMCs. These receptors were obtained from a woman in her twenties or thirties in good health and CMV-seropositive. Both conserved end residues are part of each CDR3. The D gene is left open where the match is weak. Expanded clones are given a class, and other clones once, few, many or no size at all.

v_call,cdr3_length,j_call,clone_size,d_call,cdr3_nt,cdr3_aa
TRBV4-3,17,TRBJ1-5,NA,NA,TGCGCCAGCAGCCAAGATCCATGGGCAGGGTCTGCTCAGCCCCAGCATTTT,CASSQDPWAGSAQPQHF
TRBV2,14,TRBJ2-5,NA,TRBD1,TGTGCCAGCAGCCCTTGGACAGGGAAAGAGACCCAGTACTTC,CASSPWTGKETQYF
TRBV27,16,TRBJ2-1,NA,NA,TGTGCCAGCAGTAGGGGGGACCCGATCTCCTACAATGAGCAGTTCTTC,CASSRGDPISYNEQFF
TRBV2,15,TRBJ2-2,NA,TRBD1,TGTGCCAGCAGTCTTGGACAGGGGGCGGTCGGGGAGCTGTTTTTT,CASSLGQGAVGELFF
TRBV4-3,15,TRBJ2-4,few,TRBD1,TGCGCCAGCAGCCATATCTGGACAGGGAAAAACATTCAGTACTTC,CASSHIWTGKNIQYF
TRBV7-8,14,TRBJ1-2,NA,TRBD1,TGTGCCAGCAGCAGACAGGGGGCAGGGTATGGCTACACCTTC,CASSRQGAGYGYTF
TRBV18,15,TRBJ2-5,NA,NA,TGTGCCAGCTCCCCGGCCCAGGGCCGACTAGAGACCCAGTACTTC,CASSPAQGRLETQYF
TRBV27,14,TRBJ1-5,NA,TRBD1,TGTGCCAGCAGGCAACAGGGGCCCAATCAGCCCCAGCATTTT,CASRQQGPNQPQHF
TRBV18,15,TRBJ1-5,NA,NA,TGTGCCAGCTCACGGGACCGGTATAGCAATCAGCCCCAGCATTTT,CASSRDRYSNQPQHF
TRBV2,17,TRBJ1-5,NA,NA,TGTGCCAGCAGGGGTCTTTCCGACAGCTATAGCAATCAGCCCCAGCATTTT,CASRGLSDSYSNQPQHF
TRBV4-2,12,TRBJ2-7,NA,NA,TGTGCCAGCAGCCAAGAATCCCAGGTTGCGTACTTC,CASSQESQVAYF
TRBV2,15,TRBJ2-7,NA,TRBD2,TGTGCCAGCAGCATACTAGCGGGGTATGCCTACGAGCAGTACTTC,CASSILAGYAYEQYF
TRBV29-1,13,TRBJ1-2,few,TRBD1,TGCAGCGTCTACCGGGACAGGGTGGACGGCTACACCTTC,CSVYRDRVDGYTF
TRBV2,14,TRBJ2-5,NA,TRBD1,TGTGCCAGCAGTGTTTACAGGGGGCAAGAGACCCAGTACTTC,CASSVYRGQETQYF
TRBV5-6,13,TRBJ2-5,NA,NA,TGTGCCAGCAGCTACGGGGGAGAGGAGACCCAGTACTTC,CASSYGGEETQYF
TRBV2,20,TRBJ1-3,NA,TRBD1,TGTGCCAGCAGTGATTACGGGACCCTGGGACAGGGACTGGTTGGAAACACCATATATTTT,CASSDYGTLGQGLVGNTIYF
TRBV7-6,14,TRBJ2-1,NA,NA,TGTGCCAGCAGCTCCCCTAACCCGAACGGGGAGCAGTTCTTC,CASSSPNPNGEQFF
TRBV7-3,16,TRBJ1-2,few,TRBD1,TGTGCCAGCAGCCCATTCGACAGGGGGTCTAACTATGGCTACACCTTC,CASSPFDRGSNYGYTF
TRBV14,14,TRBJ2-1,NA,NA,TGTGCCAGCTCGGATCAACCTGGCTACAATGAGCAGTTCTTC,CASSDQPGYNEQFF
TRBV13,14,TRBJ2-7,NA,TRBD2,TGTGCCAGCAGCTTAGAGTTCTCGGGGGGCGAGCAGTACTTC,CASSLEFSGGEQYF
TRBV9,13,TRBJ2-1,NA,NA,TGTGCCAGCAGCGTAGCAGGGGAGAATGAGCAGTTCTTC,CASSVAGENEQFF
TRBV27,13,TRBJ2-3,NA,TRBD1,TGTGCCAGCAGTTATGGTGACAGGGGTACGCAGTATTTT,CASSYGDRGTQYF
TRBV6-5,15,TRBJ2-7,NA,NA,TGTGCCAGCAGTCACGGGGGCTTAGGGCTCGGCGAGCAGTACTTC,CASSHGGLGLGEQYF
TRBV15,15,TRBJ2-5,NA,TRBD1,TGTGCCACCAGCAGAGCTCCGACAGGGGCAGAGACCCAGTACTTC,CATSRAPTGAETQYF
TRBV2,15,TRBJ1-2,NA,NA,TGTGCCAGCGTGTTGGACGTGGGGACTAACTATGGCTACACCTTC,CASVLDVGTNYGYTF
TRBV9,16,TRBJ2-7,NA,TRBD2,TGTGCCAGCAGCGAGGACCGACTAGCGGGAGTGAACGAGCAGTACTTC,CASSEDRLAGVNEQYF
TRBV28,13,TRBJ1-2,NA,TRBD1,TGTGCCAGCAGTTTTGGGACAGGGGCGCGCTACACCTTC,CASSFGTGARYTF
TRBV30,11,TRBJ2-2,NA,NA,TGTGCCTGGAGTAGGTCCGGGGAGCTGTTTTTT,CAWSRSGELFF
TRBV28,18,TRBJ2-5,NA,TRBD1,TGTGCCAGCAGGTTTTCGGGTATAACAGGGGGCCGGGTAGAGACCCAGTACTTC,CASRFSGITGGRVETQYF
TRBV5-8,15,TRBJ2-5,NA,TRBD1,TGTGCCAGCAGCTTGGAGGACAGGTCCCCAGGGACCCAGTACTTC,CASSLEDRSPGTQYF
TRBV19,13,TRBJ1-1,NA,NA,TGTGCCAGTAGTATGCGGGAAGACACTGAAGCTTTCTTT,CASSMREDTEAFF
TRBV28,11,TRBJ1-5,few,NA,TGTGCCAGCAGTTCGAAGTGGACCCAGCATTTT,CASSSKWTQHF
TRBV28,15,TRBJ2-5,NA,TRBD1,TGTGCCAGCAGGGACAGGTTAACGTACCAAGAGACCCAGTACTTC,CASRDRLTYQETQYF
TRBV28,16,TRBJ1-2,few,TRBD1,TGTGCCAGCAGTCAAGTCGAAGGACAGGGGTATCCTGGCTACACCTTC,CASSQVEGQGYPGYTF
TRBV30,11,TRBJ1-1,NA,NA,TGTGCCTGGAATGCGCTCACTGAAGCTTTCTTT,CAWNALTEAFF
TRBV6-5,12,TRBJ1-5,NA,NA,TGTGCCAGCAGGAGAGGGACCGGGCCCCAGCATTTT,CASRRGTGPQHF
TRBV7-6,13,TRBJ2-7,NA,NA,TGTGCCAGCAGCACAACCTCGACGTCCGAGCAGTACTTC,CASSTTSTSEQYF
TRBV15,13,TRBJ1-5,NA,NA,TGTGCCACCAGCAGAGATAAAAATCAGCCCCAGCATTTT,CATSRDKNQPQHF
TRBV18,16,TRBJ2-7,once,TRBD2,TGTGCCAGCTCACCCCGAGGGGCGGGAGAAGGCTACGAGCAGTACTTC,CASSPRGAGEGYEQYF
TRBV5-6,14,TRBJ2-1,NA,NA,TGTGCCAGCAGCGACCCCAAGGTTTGGAATGAGCAGTTCTTC,CASSDPKVWNEQFF
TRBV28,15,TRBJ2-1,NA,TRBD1,TGTGCCAGCAGACCATCAGGGGGAACATACAATGAGCAGTTCTTC,CASRPSGGTYNEQFF
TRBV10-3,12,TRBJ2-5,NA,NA,TGTGCCATCAGTGAGGACCAAGAGACCCAGTACTTC,CAISEDQETQYF
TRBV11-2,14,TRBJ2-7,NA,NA,TGTGCCAGCAGCTTAGGCAGCAGCTCCTACGAGCAGTACTTC,CASSLGSSSYEQYF
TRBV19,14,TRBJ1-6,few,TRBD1,TGTGCCAGTAGTCTTACAGGGGACAATTCACCCCTCCACTTT,CASSLTGDNSPLHF
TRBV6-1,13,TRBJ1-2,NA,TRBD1,TGTGCCAGCAAAGAGGGGGCGAGTTATGGCTACACCTTC,CASKEGASYGYTF
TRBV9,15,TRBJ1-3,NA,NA,TGTGCCAGCAGCGTAGCGCCCGAGGGAGGAAACACCATATATTTT,CASSVAPEGGNTIYF
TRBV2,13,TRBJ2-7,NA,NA,TGTGCCAGCAGTCGGCAGACCTCCTACGAGCAGTACTTC,CASSRQTSYEQYF
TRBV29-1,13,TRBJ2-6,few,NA,TGCAGCGCTGCAGCATCTGGGGCCAACGTCCTGACTTTC,CSAAASGANVLTF
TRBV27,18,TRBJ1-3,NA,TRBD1,TGTGCCAGCAGCCTAACAATGGACAGGGGGCTAACCGGAAACACCATATATTTT,CASSLTMDRGLTGNTIYF
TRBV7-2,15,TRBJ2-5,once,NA,TGTGCCAGCAGCCCCACCCCTGGCTACCAAGAGACCCAGTACTTC,CASSPTPGYQETQYF
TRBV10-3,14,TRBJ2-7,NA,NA,TGTGCCATCAAACGGACCGAGAGCTCCTACGAGCAGTACTTC,CAIKRTESSYEQYF
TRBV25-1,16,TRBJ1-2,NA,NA,TGTGCCAGCAGTGAGGAAGGTGGTTCGGCAGTCTATGGCTACACCTTC,CASSEEGGSAVYGYTF
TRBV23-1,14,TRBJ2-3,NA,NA,TGCGCCAGCAGTCTGGGCAGTGCGTCGGATACGCAGTATTTT,CASSLGSASDTQYF
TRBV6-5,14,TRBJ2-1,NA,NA,TGTGCCAGCAGTTACATGGGGGCCATAGATGAGCAGTTCTTC,CASSYMGAIDEQFF